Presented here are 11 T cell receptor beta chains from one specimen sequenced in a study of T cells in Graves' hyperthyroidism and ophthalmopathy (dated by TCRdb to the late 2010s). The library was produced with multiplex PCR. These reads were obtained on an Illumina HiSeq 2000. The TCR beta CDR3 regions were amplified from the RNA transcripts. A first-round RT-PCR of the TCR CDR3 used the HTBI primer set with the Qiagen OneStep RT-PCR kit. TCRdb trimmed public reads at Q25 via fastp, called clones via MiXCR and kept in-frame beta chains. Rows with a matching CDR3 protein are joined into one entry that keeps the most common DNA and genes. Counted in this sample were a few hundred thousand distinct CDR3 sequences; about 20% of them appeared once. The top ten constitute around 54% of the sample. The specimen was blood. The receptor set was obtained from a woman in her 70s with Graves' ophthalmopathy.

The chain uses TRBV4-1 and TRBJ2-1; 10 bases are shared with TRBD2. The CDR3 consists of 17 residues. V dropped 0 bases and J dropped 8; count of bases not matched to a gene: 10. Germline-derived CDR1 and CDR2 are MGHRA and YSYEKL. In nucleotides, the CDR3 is TGCGCCAGCAGCCAAGATCCCGTACTAGCGGGAATAGATGAGCAGTTCTTC. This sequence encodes CASSQDPVLAGIDEQFF.

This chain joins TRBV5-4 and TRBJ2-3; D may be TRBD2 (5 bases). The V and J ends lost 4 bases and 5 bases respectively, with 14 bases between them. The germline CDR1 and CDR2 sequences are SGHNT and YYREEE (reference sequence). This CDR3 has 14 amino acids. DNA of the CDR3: TGTGCCAGCAGCCTGACGAGGGAAGGAGATACGCAGTATTTT. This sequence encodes CASSLTREGDTQYF.

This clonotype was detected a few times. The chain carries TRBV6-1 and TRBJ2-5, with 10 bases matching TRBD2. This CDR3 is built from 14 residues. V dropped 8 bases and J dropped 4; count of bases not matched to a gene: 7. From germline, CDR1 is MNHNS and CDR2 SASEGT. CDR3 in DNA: TGTGCCAGCCGTCCTAGCGGGAGATTAGAGACCCAGTACTTC. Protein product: CASRPSGRLETQYF.

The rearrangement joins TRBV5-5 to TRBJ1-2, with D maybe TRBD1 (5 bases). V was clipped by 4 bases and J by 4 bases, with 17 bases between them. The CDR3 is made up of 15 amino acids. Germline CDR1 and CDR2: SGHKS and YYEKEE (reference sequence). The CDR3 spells CASSLAGSGGYGYTF. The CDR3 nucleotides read TGTGCCAGCAGCCTAGCAGGGAGTGGTGGCTATGGCTACACCTTC.

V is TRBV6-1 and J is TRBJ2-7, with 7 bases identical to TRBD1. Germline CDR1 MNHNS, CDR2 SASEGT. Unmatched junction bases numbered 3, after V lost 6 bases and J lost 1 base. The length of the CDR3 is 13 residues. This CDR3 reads CASSGQASYEQYF. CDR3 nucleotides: TGTGCCAGCAGCGGACAGGCGTCCTACGAGCAGTACTTC.

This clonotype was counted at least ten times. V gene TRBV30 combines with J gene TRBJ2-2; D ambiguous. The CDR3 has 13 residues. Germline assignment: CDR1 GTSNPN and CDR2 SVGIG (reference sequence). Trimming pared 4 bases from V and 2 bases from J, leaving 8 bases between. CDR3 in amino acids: CAWKQVNTGELFF. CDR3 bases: TGTGCCTGGAAGCAGGTCAACACCGGGGAGCTGTTTTTT.

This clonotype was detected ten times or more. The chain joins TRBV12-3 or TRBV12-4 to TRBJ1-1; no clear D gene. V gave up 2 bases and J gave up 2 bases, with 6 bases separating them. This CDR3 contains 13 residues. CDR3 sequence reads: CASSLLKNTEAFF. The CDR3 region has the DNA TGTGCCAGCAGTTTACTGAAAAACACTGAAGCTTTCTTT.

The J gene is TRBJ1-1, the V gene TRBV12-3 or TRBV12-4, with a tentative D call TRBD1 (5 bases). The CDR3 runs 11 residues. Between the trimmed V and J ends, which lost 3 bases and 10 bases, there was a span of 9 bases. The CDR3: CASSFGDAAFF. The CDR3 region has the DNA TGTGCCAGCAGTTTTGGGGACGCAGCTTTCTTT.

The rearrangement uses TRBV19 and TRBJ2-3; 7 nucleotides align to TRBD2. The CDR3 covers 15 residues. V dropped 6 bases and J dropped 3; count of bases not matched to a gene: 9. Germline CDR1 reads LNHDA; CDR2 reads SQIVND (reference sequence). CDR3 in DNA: TGTGCCAGTAGCAGACTAGCCGGAATAACAGATACGCAGTATTTT. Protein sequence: CASSRLAGITDTQYF.

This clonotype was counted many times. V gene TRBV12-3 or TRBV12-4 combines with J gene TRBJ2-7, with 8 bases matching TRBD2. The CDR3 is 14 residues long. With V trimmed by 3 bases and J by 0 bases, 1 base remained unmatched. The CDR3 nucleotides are TGTGCCAGCAGTTTCGCGGGAGGCTCCTACGAGCAGTACTTC. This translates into CASSFAGGSYEQYF.

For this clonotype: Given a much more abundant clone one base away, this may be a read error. CDR3 residues: CASSSSGTRPYEQFF. As DNA, the CDR3 is TGTGCCAGCAGCTCATCCGGGACAAGACCCTACGAGCAGTTCTTC. This chain links TRBV11-2 with TRBJ2-1; the D gene is possibly TRBD1 (6 bases). V was pared by 4 bases and J by 10 bases, with 20 bases between. Germline values: CDR1 SGHAT, CDR2 FQNNGV. CDR3 length equals 15 residues.